The source of this T cell receptor (beta chain) is a study of shared clonotypes between healthy human individuals. Study at large: Researchers drew samples from two women and three men aged 18 to 49. Used for every donor were three CD4 naive, three CD4 memory, two CD8 naive and one CD8 memory plate. Regarding the study as a whole: The rarefaction results pointed to incomplete sorted-subset sequencing despite large depth. An anticipated effect of sequencing depth on clonotype sharing among donors was recognized.

Terminally differentiated effector memory CD45RA+ cells were excluded by CCR7 positive selection of CD45RO-negative cells. Trimming took 7 bases from V and 6 from J; bases not matched to a gene: 9. The CDR3 loop spans 15 amino acids. The germline CDR1 and CDR2 sequences are MDHEN and SYDVKM. The count of this clone is one. The antigen remains undetermined. TCRdb keeps only in-frame clones here, not all; method: immunoSEQ multiplex PCR. The sample shows under 2,000,000 clones, approximately 94% of them seen only once. The sequenced material came from naive CD8+ T cells sorted from blood. V and J are TRBV28 and TRBJ2-2; TRBD1 aligns across 9 bases. The clonotype originates from a man between 18 and 35 years old in good health. CDR3 loop: CASNSGTGSAGELFF. The CDR3 DNA reads TGTGCCAGCAATTCCGGGACAGGGTCGGCCGGGGAGCTGTTTTTT.